What follows are 10 T cell receptor beta chains derived from one specimen sequenced in a study of blood T cell repertoires in COVID-19. Method: immunoSEQ multiplex PCR; TCRdb's copy keeps in-frame clones and lacks some. Counted here are about 200,000 clones, roughly four fifths occurring once; the ten biggest clones make up 7% to 9%. Specimen: PBMCs or T cells enriched from blood (not recorded which). Receptors originate from a middle-aged man who had recovered from COVID-19.

This clone was detected a few times. The chain recombines TRBV14 with TRBJ1-2; possible D gene TRBD1, 6 bases. The CDR3 totals 13 residues. CDR1 is SGHDN, CDR2 FVKESK, per germline. The ends were cut back, 3 bases at V and 8 bases at J, with 13 bases in the middle. The DNA for the CDR3 is TGTGCCAGCAGCCATAGACAGGTTGGCGGCTACACCTTC. Translation gives CASSHRQVGGYTF.

V usage is TRBV6-5 and J usage is TRBJ1-4; 8 positions agree with TRBD1. Germline CDR1 is MNHEY and CDR2 is SVGAGI. Unmatched junction bases numbered 10, after V lost 11 bases and J lost 8 bases. This CDR3 comprises 13 residues. The CDR3 coding sequence is TGTGCCGGGACGACAGGGGATAGCGAAAAACTGTTTTTT. Its translation is CAGTTGDSEKLFF.

This rearrangement joins TRBV5-1 to TRBJ1-4; D call uncertain. CDR1 and CDR2 (germline): SGHRS, YFSETQ. Trimming removed 4 bases from V and 5 bases from J, with 12 bases in between. CDR3 length: 14 residues. CDR3 amino acids: CASSLTSLNEKLFF. The CDR3, as DNA: TGCGCCAGCAGCCTGACATCCCTAAATGAAAAACTGTTTTTT.

The chain joins TRBV6-5 to TRBJ1-5; D gene ambiguous. Germline V CDR1 and CDR2: MNHEY, SVGAGI. The length of the CDR3 is 14 residues. The germline V and J ends were trimmed by 0 bases and 9 bases, with 12 bases remaining between them. In DNA form, the CDR3 reads TGTGCCAGCAGTTACTCGACTTCGGCCAGGCCCCAGCATTTT. It translates to CASSYSTSARPQHF.

This chain uses TRBV5-3 with TRBJ2-2, with 8 positions matching TRBD1. TRBV5-3 is labeled an ORF, and its function is uncertain. The V gene end was trimmed by 7 bases and the J gene end by 1 base; junction bases not matched to a gene: 6. The CDR3 loop spans 15 amino acids. Here the CDR3 DNA reads TGTGCCAGATGTTCCAGGGGGCTGAACACCGGGGAGCTGTTTTTT. This translates into CARCSRGLNTGELFF.

The V and J genes are TRBV5-1 and TRBJ2-1; D is ambiguous. V was cut by 3 bases and J by 7 bases, with 5 bases left in between. The CDR3 totals 11 residues. Per the germline V gene, CDR1 is SGHRS and CDR2 is YFSETQ. In DNA form, the CDR3 reads TGCGCCAGCAGCTCGGGTAATGAGCAGTTCTTC. It is translated as CASSSGNEQFF.

The chain employs TRBV10-2 and TRBJ1-6; D remains ambiguous. The CDR3 sequence is 12 residues long. The germline V gene has CDR1 WSHSY and CDR2 SAAADI. Deletions cut 2 bases from V and 9 bases from J, with 5 bases between. The CDR3 nucleotides read TGCGCCAGCAGTGAGAGTAGTTCACCCCTCCACTTT. Translated: CASSESSSPLHF.

This sequence joins TRBV6-5 and TRBJ2-4; TRBD1 matches at 7 bases. The CDR3 is 14 amino acids. V shed 7 bases and J 1 base; nucleotides not matched to a gene: 4. In germline, CDR1 is MNHEY, CDR2 SVGAGI. The DNA of the CDR3 is TGTGCCAGCATTCCGGGACAGGCCAAAAACATTCAGTACTTC. Its protein product is CASIPGQAKNIQYF.

This chain links TRBV7-3 with TRBJ2-7; perhaps TRBD1 as D (6 bases). Trimming stripped 2 bases from V and 5 bases from J, with 10 bases between. The CDR3 runs 13 residues. The V gene's germline CDR1 is SGHTA and CDR2 FQGTGA. The CDR3 sequence: CASSLSDRNEQYF. In DNA, the CDR3 is TGTGCCAGCAGCTTATCGGACAGAAACGAGCAGTACTTC. Combining the CDR3 with reference TRBV7-3 and TRBJ2-7 gives the whole variable domain GAGVSQTPSNKVTEKGKYVELRCDPISGHTALYWYRQSLGQGPEFLIYFQGTGAADDSGLPNDRFFAVRPEGSVSTLKIQRTERGDSAVYLCASSLSDRNEQYFGPGTRLTVT.

The gene calls are TRBV5-1 and TRBJ2-7, with 11 bases lining up with TRBD2. Germline values: CDR1 SGHRS, CDR2 YFSETQ. This CDR3 is built from 17 residues. V lost 1 base to trimming and J lost 7 bases; unmatched junction nucleotides: 13. CDR3 DNA: TGCGCCAGCAGCTTGCGGTCTAGCGGGGGGTCCACAGGAGAGCAGTACTTC. Translating gives CASSLRSSGGSTGEQYF.